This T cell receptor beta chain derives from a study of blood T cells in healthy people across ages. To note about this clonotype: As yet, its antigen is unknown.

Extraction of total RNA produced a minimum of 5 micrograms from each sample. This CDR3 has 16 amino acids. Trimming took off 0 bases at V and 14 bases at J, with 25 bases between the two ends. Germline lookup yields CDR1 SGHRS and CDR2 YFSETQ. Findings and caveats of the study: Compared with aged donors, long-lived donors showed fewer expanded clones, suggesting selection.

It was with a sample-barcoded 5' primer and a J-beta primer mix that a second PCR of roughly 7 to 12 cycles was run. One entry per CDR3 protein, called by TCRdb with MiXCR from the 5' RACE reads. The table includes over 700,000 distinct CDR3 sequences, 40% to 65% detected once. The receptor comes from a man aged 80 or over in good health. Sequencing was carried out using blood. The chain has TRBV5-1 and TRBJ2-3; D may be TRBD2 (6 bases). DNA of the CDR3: TGCGCCAGCAGCTTGGCGCTGGGAGGAGGGCACAGATACGCGTATTTT. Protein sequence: CASSLALGGGHRYAYF.